This TCR beta chain appears in the sequencing data of a study of T-cell reconstitution after alpha-beta-depleted transplantation in children. This clonotype was seen many times. Its antigen is unknown. During its preparation, the TCRbeta library received unique molecular identifiers. TCRdb reanalysed the PCR reads using MiXCR and keeps one entry per CDR3 protein. The data show 250,000 to 400,000 distinct CDR3 sequences, about a quarter seen once. General study points: Several hundred expanded graft clones reportedly were the source of alpha-beta T cells about two months after transplant. T-cell counts and diversity at one year following transplant were attributed mainly to newly produced T cells. The study traced high day-60 TCRbeta diversity in some patients to surviving recipient T cells and thymic progenitors.

V was trimmed by 3 bases and J by 0 bases, leaving 9 bases between them. The germline gives CDR1 SGHRS, CDR2 YFSETQ. The CDR3 contains 15 residues. The chain joins TRBV5-1 to TRBJ2-2; the D gene could be TRBD1 or TRBD2 (5 bases each). The sequence was obtained from a male patient between 5 and 17 years old who had a stem cell transplant for acute lymphoblastic leukemia, so the T cells may come from the graft donor. The starting material was PBMCs, mostly from graft donor cells, obtained 180 days after TCRalphabeta/CD19-depleted stem cell transplant. The CDR3 DNA follows: TGCGCCAGCAGCTGGGACGGAGCGAACACCGGGGAGCTGTTTTTT. It encodes CASSWDGANTGELFF.